This TCR beta chain was observed in a study of shared clonotypes between healthy human individuals. Each replicate PCR on the sorted subsets used approximately 180 ng DNA (approximately 33,000 T cell genomes). Sequenced by immunoSEQ multiplex PCR; TCRdb stores in-frame clones only, minus some. This table holds about 340,000 clones, 73% found once. Germline V gives CDR1 MNHNS, CDR2 SASEGT. The V and J ends lost 7 bases and 4 bases, in that order; junction bases with no gene match: 4. This CDR3 contains 15 residues. The sequence came from a man aged 25 to 45 in good health. The sequenced sample was memory CD4+ T cells sorted from blood. Subset noted: CD45RA-negative fraction. The chain carries TRBV6-1 and TRBJ2-2, with 12 bases lining up with TRBD2. The chain's CDR3 is CASNLAGGITGELFF. The CDR3 coding sequence is TGTGCCAGCAACCTAGCGGGAGGGATCACCGGGGAGCTGTTTTTT.